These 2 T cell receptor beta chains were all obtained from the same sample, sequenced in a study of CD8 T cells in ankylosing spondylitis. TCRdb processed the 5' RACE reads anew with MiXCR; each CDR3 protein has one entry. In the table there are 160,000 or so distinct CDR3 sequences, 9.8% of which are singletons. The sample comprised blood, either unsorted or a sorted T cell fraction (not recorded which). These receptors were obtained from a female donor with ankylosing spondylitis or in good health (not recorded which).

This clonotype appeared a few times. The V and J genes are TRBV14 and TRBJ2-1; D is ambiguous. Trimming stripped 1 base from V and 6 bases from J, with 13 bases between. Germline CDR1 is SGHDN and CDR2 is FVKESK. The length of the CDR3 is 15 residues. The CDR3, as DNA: TGTGCCAGCAGCCAAGTTGGGTCCCTGCGCAATGAGCAGTTCTTC. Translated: CASSQVGSLRNEQFF.

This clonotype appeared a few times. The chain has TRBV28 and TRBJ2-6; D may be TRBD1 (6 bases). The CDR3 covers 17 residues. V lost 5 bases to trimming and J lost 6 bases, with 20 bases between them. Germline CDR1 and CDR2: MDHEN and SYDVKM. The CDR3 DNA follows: TGTGCCAGCAGTCCCCTCCCGGACAGTCTCGCGGCCAACGTCCTGACTTTC. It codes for CASSPLPDSLAANVLTF.